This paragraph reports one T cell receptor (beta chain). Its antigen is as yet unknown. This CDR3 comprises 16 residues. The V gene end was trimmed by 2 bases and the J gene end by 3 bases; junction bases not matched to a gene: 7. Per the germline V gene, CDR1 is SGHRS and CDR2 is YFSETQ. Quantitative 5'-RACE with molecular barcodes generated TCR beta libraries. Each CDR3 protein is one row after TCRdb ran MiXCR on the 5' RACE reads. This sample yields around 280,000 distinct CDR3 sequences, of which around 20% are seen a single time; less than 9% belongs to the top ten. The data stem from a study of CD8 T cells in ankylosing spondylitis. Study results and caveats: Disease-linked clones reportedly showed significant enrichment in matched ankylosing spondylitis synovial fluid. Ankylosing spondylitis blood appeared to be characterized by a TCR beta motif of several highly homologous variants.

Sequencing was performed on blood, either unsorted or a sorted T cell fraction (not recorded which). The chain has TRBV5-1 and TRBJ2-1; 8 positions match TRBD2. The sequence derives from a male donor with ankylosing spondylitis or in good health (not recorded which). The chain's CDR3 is CASSFGGLADYNEQFF. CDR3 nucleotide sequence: TGCGCCAGCAGCTTCGGAGGACTAGCCGACTACAATGAGCAGTTCTTC.